The 11 T cell receptor beta chains given below trace back to one sample, sequenced in a study of cytomegalovirus exposure and HLA in healthy donors. The PCR employed 60 Vbeta primers together with 13 Jbeta primers. The protocol was immunoSEQ multiplex PCR, while the TCRdb copy is restricted to in-frame clones and leaves out a portion. The table lists more than 90,000 clones, about 80% of them singletons, with 0.7% to 0.85% in the top ten. Sequenced material: PBMCs. The receptors here all came from a woman aged 60-75 years in good health and CMV-seronegative.

The genes are TRBV9 and TRBJ2-1; 8 bases map to TRBD2. With V trimmed by 0 bases and J by 4 bases, 9 bases remained unmatched. CDR3 length: 17 amino acids. Germline V gene data show CDR1 as SGDLS and CDR2 as YYNGEE. CDR3 region: CASSVDSAGALYNEQFF. In nucleotides, the CDR3 is TGTGCCAGCAGCGTAGATTCAGCGGGGGCCCTATACAATGAGCAGTTCTTC.

In nucleotides, the CDR3 is TGTGCCAGCAGTTCAGACAGGTTGAGCGGCGGGGAGCTGTTTTTT. Translating it yields CASSSDRLSGGELFF. The chain combines TRBV7-2 with TRBJ2-2; a weak D match, TRBD1 (6 bases). From germline, CDR1 is SGHTA and CDR2 FQGNSA. Trimming pared 6 bases from V and 7 bases from J, leaving 18 bases between. The CDR3 length is 15 residues.

This clone was observed a few times. The chain carries TRBV7-8 and TRBJ1-1; 7 bases line up with TRBD1. Germline assignment: CDR1 SGHVS and CDR2 FQNEAQ. The CDR3 is 16 residues long. With V trimmed by 2 bases and J by 3 bases, 9 bases remained unmatched. CDR3 DNA sequence: TGTGCCAGCAGCTTACCGAGGGGGCCAGGGCACACTGAAGCTTTCTTT. It yields the protein CASSLPRGPGHTEAFF.

The rearrangement uses TRBV27 and TRBJ1-5, with D possibly matching TRBD1 (5 bases). This CDR3 is 13 amino acids long. V lost 2 bases and J 7 bases, leaving 9 bases between the germline ends. CDR1 is MNHEY and CDR2 is SMNVEV in the germline V gene (reference sequence). CDR3 bases: TGTGCCAGCAGTTTAGAAGGGGCACAGCCCCAGCATTTT. Translation gives CASSLEGAQPQHF.

The chain employs TRBV7-2 and TRBJ2-2; perhaps TRBD2 as D (5 bases). Trimming stripped 4 bases from V and 1 base from J, with 10 bases between. Germline V gene lookup returns CDR1 SGHTA and CDR2 FQGNSA. The CDR3 is 15 amino acids. The CDR3 DNA is TGTGCCAGCAGCTCCGTGAGCGGGAACACCGGGGAGCTGTTTTTT. Protein product: CASSSVSGNTGELFF.

On this clone: The germline gene is not matched at one end of the junction; a read error may be the cause. Other DNA sequences in the sample encode the same CDR3. The rearrangement links TRBV29-1 to TRBJ1-4, with D perhaps TRBD1 (6 bases). CDR1 is SQVTM, CDR2 ANQGSEA, per germline. The CDR3 spans 12 residues. The CDR3 coding sequence is TGCAGCGTTGTAGGGGGTGATGAAAAGCTGTTTTTT. It translates to CSVVGGDEKLFF.

V usage is TRBV28 and J usage is TRBJ1-2; no definite D call. Germline CDR1 is MDHEN and CDR2 is SYDVKM. V was clipped by 7 bases and J by 6 bases, with 18 bases between them. This CDR3 is built from 14 residues. CDR3 protein: CASNHDDRLDGYTF. The CDR3 nucleotides read TGTGCCAGCAACCACGACGACCGACTGGATGGCTACACCTTC.

The chain recombines TRBV5-6 with TRBJ1-3, with D uncertain. CDR1 is SGHDT, CDR2 YYEEEE, per germline. This CDR3 is 16 amino acids long. Trimming stripped 1 base from V and 0 bases from J, with 11 bases between. The chain's CDR3 is CASSLHQNPSGNTIYF. DNA of the CDR3: TGTGCCAGCAGCTTGCATCAGAACCCCTCTGGAAACACCATATATTTT. The whole variable domain, filled in from reference TRBV5-6 and TRBJ1-3, reads DAGVTQSPTHLIKTRGQQVTLRCSPKSGHDTVSWYQQALGQGPQFIFQYYEEEERQRGNFPDRFSGHQFPNYSSELNVNALLLGDSALYLCASSLHQNPSGNTIYFGEGSWLTVV.

The rearrangement links TRBV6-5 to TRBJ1-1; 7 bases line up with TRBD1. The CDR3 is made up of 15 amino acids. Trimming cost V 0 bases and J 3 bases; bases outside gene matches: 4. Germline CDR1 is MNHEY and CDR2 is SVGAGI. CDR3 nucleotide sequence: TGTGCCAGCAGTTACTCGGTCAGGGGGGACACTGAAGCTTTCTTT. Translating it yields CASSYSVRGDTEAFF.

About this clone itself: Other DNA sequences from this sample encode an identical CDR3 as well. V usage is TRBV30 and J usage is TRBJ2-7, with unresolved D. The CDR3 loop spans 12 amino acids. V lost 0 bases, J lost 1 base, and 4 bases lay in between. Germline V gives CDR1 GTSNPN, CDR2 SVGIG (reference sequence). In nucleotides, the CDR3 is TGTGCCTGGAGTGTCGCGTCCTACGAGCAGTACTTC. Residues: CAWSVASYEQYF.

This clone was seen only a few times. V is TRBV6-5 and J is TRBJ2-7; 12 nucleotides line up with TRBD1. Germline loops: CDR1 MNHEY, CDR2 SVGAGI. V gave up 2 bases and J gave up 5 bases; unmatched junction bases: 7. The CDR3 has 16 amino acids. CDR3 in DNA: TGTGCCAGCAGTTACGGAGCGGGACAGGGGGCCAACGAGCAGTACTTC. Translated, it gives CASSYGAGQGANEQYF.